This TCR beta chain was sequenced for a study of T cell repertoires in cytomegalovirus infection (dated by TCRdb to between 2019 and 2020). Study-wide context: Donor HLA type was relevant to the analysis, as public TCR beta signatures indicated carriage of CMV infection together with the matching HLA type.

About this clonotype itself: Its cognate antigen has yet to be identified. There are no base qualities to consult, and no much larger clone falls within one base.

Study-wide conclusions, independent of this receptor: The ex vivo response was dominated by HLA-C-restricted CMV-specific TCR beta clonotypes, and the single most frequent clonotype in two of eight donors was supplied by these HLA-C-restricted clonotypes. Cumulative frequency of public TCR beta family members discriminated carriers of CMV infection plus the relevant HLA type in this cohort and an independent 352-donor cohort.

These reads were obtained on an Illumina HiSeq 1500. TCRdb reprocessing: public reads trimmed at Q25 with fastp, clones called with MiXCR, in-frame beta chains kept. Rows are combined by CDR3 protein, so each entry shows the most common genes and DNA. For this sample there are fewer than 550,000 distinct CDR3 sequences; about 26% appear just once. Roughly 13% of the sample belongs to the ten largest clones. CDR1 and CDR2, looked up from the germline V gene (reference sequence), are LGHDT and YNNKEL. After removal of 3 bases from V and 11 bases from J, the junction retains 5 bases not matched to a gene. CDR3 length: 12 amino acids, cysteine to phenylalanine. Kept here is only the CDR3 DNA, which spans 36 bases and is read in frame from base 1.

The chain joins TRBV3-1 to TRBJ1-2; 8 central bases correspond to TRBD1. Sequencing used PBMCs. The sequence derives from a human donor in good health (CMV status not recorded). Some clones in this sample may be carry-over from other donors' samples. The sequenced DNA: TGTGCCAGCAGCCACTCCGACAGGGGTTACACCTTC. Translated, this is CASSHSDRGYTF.